This TCR beta chain comes out of a study of blood T cell repertoires in COVID-19. Clones were sequenced by immunoSEQ multiplex PCR, and TCRdb holds only the in-frame ones, with some missing. The sample includes about 170,000 clones, around 92% of them seen just once. The sequence derives from a young man with COVID-19, enrolled during active disease. The sample was peripheral blood.

The CDR3 bases are TGTGCCAGCAGCCAAGATCGGTTCCCTGTTACTCAGCCCCAGCATTTT. It encodes CASSQDRFPVTQPQHF. V is TRBV4-2 and J is TRBJ1-5; the D is unclear. Germline values: CDR1 LGHNA, CDR2 YNFKEQ. V gave up 0 bases and J gave up 6 bases, with 15 bases separating them. The CDR3 length is 16 residues.